This is a list of T cell receptor beta chains from one sample in a study of shared clonotypes between healthy human individuals. Sequencing was performed with immunoSEQ multiplex PCR; in TCRdb, only in-frame clones are kept and a portion is missing. The table has about 640,000 clones, 60% to 80% seen once. What was sequenced was memory CD4+ T cells sorted from blood. The receptors come from a woman aged 25-40 years in good health. Both conserved end residues are part of each CDR3. D genes are given only for firm matches. Rows give clone size only sometimes, using once, few, many, or a class for an expanded clone.

abundance	j_gene	v_gene	d_gene	CDR3aa	CDR3nt
.	TRBJ2-2	TRBV28	.	CASSNSQGYTGELFF	TGTGCCAGCAGTAACAGTCAGGGTTACACCGGGGAGCTGTTTTTT
.	TRBJ2-1	TRBV6-4	.	CASSPLGGLINEQFF	TGTGCCAGCAGCCCCCTAGGCGGCCTTATCAATGAGCAGTTCTTC
.	TRBJ1-1	TRBV28	.	CASTVGPYTEAFF	TGTGCCAGCACCGTCGGGCCCTACACTGAAGCTTTCTTT
few	TRBJ2-5	TRBV28	TRBD1	CASRPTGGETQYF	TGTGCCAGCAGACCGACAGGGGGCGAGACCCAGTACTTC
.	TRBJ2-1	TRBV10-3	TRBD2	CAISEGTSGNNEQFF	TGTGCCATCAGTGAGGGGACTAGCGGGAACAATGAGCAGTTCTTC
once	TRBJ2-3	TRBV28	.	CASTPSGLADITDTQYF	TGTGCCAGCACCCCTTCGGGCCTAGCCGATATCACAGATACGCAGTATTTT
.	TRBJ2-1	TRBV7-3	.	CASSLTGLHEQFF	TGTGCCAGCAGCTTAACCGGGCTGCATGAGCAGTTCTTC
.	TRBJ2-2	TRBV5-1	TRBD2	CASSLAVAGVDGELFF	TGCGCCAGCAGCTTGGCCGTAGCGGGAGTAGACGGGGAGCTGTTTTTT
.	TRBJ2-1	TRBV5-1	.	CASSLASGAYNEQFF	TGCGCCAGCAGCTTGGCGAGCGGAGCGTACAATGAGCAGTTCTTC
.	TRBJ2-2	TRBV28	TRBD2	CAIQAGTLRGELFF	TGTGCCATCCAAGCGGGGACCCTGAGGGGGGAGCTGTTTTTT
few	TRBJ1-2	TRBV19	TRBD1	CASFPGTVTNYGYTF	TGTGCCAGCTTCCCCGGGACAGTGACCAACTATGGCTACACCTTC
.	TRBJ2-6	TRBV9	.	CASSAELVAGSGANVLTF	TGTGCCAGCAGCGCGGAACTAGTGGCCGGATCTGGGGCCAACGTCCTGACTTTC
.	TRBJ2-1	TRBV18	.	CASSPDSYNEQFF	TGTGCCAGCTCACCGGACAGTTACAATGAGCAGTTCTTC
few	TRBJ2-7	TRBV6-1	.	CASSQEGASSYEQYF	TGTGCCAGCAGCCAAGAGGGCGCTAGCTCCTACGAGCAGTACTTC
.	TRBJ1-5	TRBV11-2	.	CASSLSSGENQPQHF	TGTGCCAGCAGCTTAAGCAGCGGAGAGAATCAGCCCCAGCATTTT
.	TRBJ2-2	TRBV29-1	.	CSTRQNTGELFF	TGCAGCACTCGACAGAACACCGGGGAGCTGTTTTTT
once	TRBJ2-5	TRBV14	TRBD2	CASSLAGDETQYF	TGTGCCAGCAGCTTAGCGGGAGATGAGACCCAGTACTTC
.	TRBJ2-7	TRBV7-2	.	CASSYDYEQYF	TGTGCCAGCAGCTACGATTACGAGCAGTACTTC